Below, 29 T cell receptor beta chains from the same sample are listed, as sequenced in a study of siplizumab effects on memory and regulatory T cells. Data came from immunoSEQ multiplex PCR; TCRdb stores just in-frame clones and leaves some out. The sample holds more than 95,000 clones; nearly 95% are singletons and the top ten take about 0.62%. The sample comprised Tregs sorted from blood. The receptors stem from a human donor in good health.

This chain links TRBV19 with TRBJ2-4, with TRBD1 matching over 7 bases. The CDR3 has 13 amino acids. Germline V lookup: CDR1 LNHDA, CDR2 SQIVND (reference sequence). With 6 bases clipped from V and 7 bases from J, the junction kept 6 bases outside the gene matches. The CDR3 nucleotides are TGTGCCAGTAGGAGACAGGGCCATAACATTCAGTACTTC. This encodes CASRRQGHNIQYF.

CDR3 nucleotides: TGTGCCAGCAGTAGCTGGACTAGCGGGACGGAGACCCAGTACTTC. Amino acids: CASSSWTSGTETQYF. V is TRBV6-5 and J is TRBJ2-5, with 12 bases lining up with TRBD2. The ends lost 5 bases at V and 5 bases at J; junction bases unmatched: 6. The CDR3 loop spans 15 amino acids. In germline, CDR1 is MNHEY, CDR2 SVGAGI.

The J gene is TRBJ1-5, the V gene TRBV6-5, with D possibly matching TRBD1 (6 bases). Germline lookup yields CDR1 MNHEY and CDR2 SVGAGI. The CDR3 is 14 amino acids. The V gene lost 7 bases and the J gene lost 1 base, with 11 bases spanning the gap. The CDR3 DNA is TGTGCCAGCAACCTAGGACAGAGCAATCAGCCCCAGCATTTT. Protein product: CASNLGQSNQPQHF.

The rearrangement joins TRBV15 to TRBJ2-4, with a tentative D call TRBD2 (6 bases). The CDR3 spans 15 residues. Germline loops: CDR1 LNHNV, CDR2 YYDKDF (reference sequence). Trimming stripped 1 base from V and 6 bases from J, with 13 bases between. CDR3 residues: CATSRVGGGGNIQYF. CDR3 in DNA: TGTGCCACCAGCAGAGTGGGAGGAGGTGGAAACATTCAGTACTTC.

A single count supports this clone. J is TRBJ1-1 and V is TRBV4-1; the D is unclear. Deletions cut 1 base from V and 8 bases from J, with 8 bases between. CDR3 length equals 12 residues. CDR1 and CDR2 (germline): MGHRA, YSYEKL. CDR3 nucleotide sequence: TGCGCCAGCAGCCAAGGGAGCCAGGAAGCTTTCTTT. The encoded protein is CASSQGSQEAFF.

This clone has a handful of counts. V usage is TRBV19 and J usage is TRBJ1-2; unclear D gene. V lost 6 bases and J 8 bases, leaving 10 bases between the germline ends. The CDR3 sequence is 11 residues long. In germline, CDR1 is LNHDA, CDR2 SQIVND (reference sequence). In DNA form, the CDR3 reads TGTGCCAGTAGGCGGACTTCGGGCTACACCTTC. This gives the protein CASRRTSGYTF.

The chain couples TRBV27 to TRBJ1-6, with 7 bases that match TRBD1. In germline, CDR1 is MNHEY, CDR2 SMNVEV (reference sequence). This CDR3 is built from 15 residues. With V trimmed by 6 bases and J by 7 bases, 9 bases remained unmatched. The CDR3 DNA sequence: TGTGCCAGCAGCCACGCAGGGGGTGTGAATTCACCCCTCCACTTT. Residues: CASSHAGGVNSPLHF.

This chain links TRBV10-3 with TRBJ1-1; 9 bases match TRBD1. The germline CDR1 and CDR2 sequences are ENHRY and SYGVKD. With V trimmed by 6 bases and J by 3 bases, 11 bases remained unmatched. The CDR3 extends over 16 amino acids. CDR3 sequence (DNA): TGTGCCATCAGCCCATCACCGGGACAGGGAGACACTGAAGCTTTCTTT. Amino acid sequence: CAISPSPGQGDTEAFF.

This chain joins TRBV27 and TRBJ1-2; D gene unclear. The CDR3 sequence is 17 residues long. Germline V gene sequence: CDR1 MNHEY, CDR2 SMNVEV (reference sequence). V was shortened by 0 bases and J by 4 bases, with 18 bases between the two germline ends. The CDR3 protein is CASSLSRVAAPSYGYTF. The CDR3 DNA reads TGTGCCAGCAGTTTATCTAGGGTGGCCGCTCCTTCCTATGGCTACACCTTC.

The rearrangement links TRBV5-4 to TRBJ2-3; 7 bases align to TRBD2. CDR1 and CDR2 (germline): SGHNT, YYREEE (reference sequence). V shed 4 bases and J 3 bases; nucleotides not matched to a gene: 5. The CDR3 contains 14 residues. CDR3 bases: TGTGCCAGCAGCAAAGCGGGGTATACAGATACGCAGTATTTT. It specifies CASSKAGYTDTQYF.

The V call is TRBV6-5, the J call TRBJ1-2; D perhaps matches TRBD1 (5 bases). V was cut by 2 bases and J by 7 bases, with 17 bases left in between. This CDR3 contains 15 residues. Germline V CDR1 and CDR2: MNHEY, SVGAGI. The CDR3 region has the DNA TGTGCCAGCAGTTACATAGGACACCATTCCCTTGGCTACACCTTC. As protein: CASSYIGHHSLGYTF.

This clone has just a few counts. The CDR3 region has the DNA TGTGCCTGGGCCCGGGGGAACACTGAAGCTTTCTTT. This translates into CAWARGNTEAFF. J is TRBJ1-1 and V is TRBV30; D remains ambiguous. The CDR3 is made up of 12 amino acids. The V and J ends lost 5 bases and 1 base respectively, with 8 bases between them. CDR1 is GTSNPN and CDR2 is SVGIG in the germline V gene (reference sequence).

V usage is TRBV5-1 and J usage is TRBJ1-1; 7 positions agree with TRBD1. Trimming took 4 bases from V and 7 from J; bases not matched to a gene: 4. The CDR3 is 12 residues long. Looked up from germline, CDR1 is SGHRS and CDR2 is YFSETQ. CDR3 DNA sequence: TGCGCCAGCAGCGAAGGGACAGTTGAAGCTTTCTTT. It yields the protein CASSEGTVEAFF.

The chain joins TRBV7-8 to TRBJ2-1; 7 bases align to TRBD1. The ends lost 3 bases at V and 1 base at J; junction bases unmatched: 3. The CDR3 length is 15 residues. Germline lookup yields CDR1 SGHVS and CDR2 FQNEAQ. The CDR3 bases are TGTGCCAGCAGCTTCGAACAGGGGTCCTACAATGAGCAGTTCTTC. This encodes CASSFEQGSYNEQFF.

The table lists this clone with a count of one. The chain carries TRBV6-5 and TRBJ1-1, with D tentatively TRBD1 (5 bases). CDR3 length: 14 amino acids. V lost 6 bases and J lost 4, with 15 bases in between. Germline values: CDR1 MNHEY, CDR2 SVGAGI. This CDR3 reads CASRYRGAGTEAFF. The DNA of the CDR3 is TGTGCCAGCAGGTACAGAGGGGCAGGCACTGAAGCTTTCTTT.

The genes are TRBV5-1 and TRBJ1-1; TRBD1 matches 8 bases. This CDR3 has 13 amino acids. In germline, CDR1 is SGHRS, CDR2 YFSETQ. The junction had 1 base not matched to a gene; V was cut back by 2 bases and J by 4 bases. The CDR3, as DNA: TGCGCCAGCAGCTTCACAGGGGGCACTGAAGCTTTCTTT. Its protein product is CASSFTGGTEAFF.

This clone was detected a few times. The chain couples TRBV2 to TRBJ1-1, with TRBD1 as a possible D gene (6 bases). The germline V and J ends were trimmed by 3 bases and 11 bases, with 16 bases remaining between them. The CDR3 is 13 amino acids. CDR1 and CDR2 (germline): SNHLY, FYNNEI. The CDR3 sequence: CASSDEWGPWAFF. In DNA form, the CDR3 reads TGTGCCAGCAGTGATGAGTGGGGGCCTTGGGCTTTCTTT.

The genes are TRBV21-1 and TRBJ2-2; the listed D gene, TRBD2, was not tested against the DNA. TRBV21-1 is flagged as a pseudogene. The CDR3 is made up of 16 amino acids. This chain's CDR3 is CASSKGLARNTGELFF. The CDR3 DNA follows: TGTGCCAGCAGCAAAGGACTAGCGCGGAACACCGGGGAGCTGTTTTTT.

Notes on this clone: Within the sample, other DNA sequences also encode this same CDR3. This chain links TRBV7-2 with TRBJ2-3; 7 bases are a match to TRBD2. The junction had 1 base not matched to a gene; V was cut back by 1 base and J by 3 bases. Germline V gene lookup returns CDR1 SGHTA and CDR2 FQGNSA. This CDR3 contains 14 residues. CDR3 protein: CASSLGLATDTQYF. Here the CDR3 DNA reads TGTGCCAGCAGCTTAGGACTAGCAACAGATACGCAGTATTTT. Full variable domain (remainder filled in from reference TRBV7-2 and TRBJ2-3): GAGVSQSPSNKVTEKGKDVELRCDPISGHTALYWYRQSLGQGLEFLIYFQGNSAPDKSGLPSDRFSAERTGGSVSTLTIQRTQQEDSAVYLCASSLGLATDTQYFGPGTRLTVL.

This clone was counted a single time. V is TRBV2 and J is TRBJ1-5; the match to TRBD1 covers 8 bases. The germline gives CDR1 SNHLY, CDR2 FYNNEI. The trim removed 6 bases at V and 6 bases at J, leaving 7 bases unmatched. The CDR3 contains 14 residues. CDR3 region: CASRRDRFFQPQHF. The CDR3 coding sequence is TGTGCCAGCAGGCGGGACAGGTTTTTTCAGCCCCAGCATTTT.

J is TRBJ2-3 and V is TRBV11-2; D unclear. V lost 5 bases, J lost 6 bases, and 27 bases lay in between. CDR1 and CDR2 from the germline V gene are SGHAT and FQNNGV. This CDR3 contains 18 residues. CDR3 residues: CASSRTPGLAYSSDTQYF. The CDR3 nucleotides are TGTGCCAGCAGCCGCACTCCGGGCTTAGCATACTCCTCCGATACGCAGTATTTT. Supplemented by reference TRBV11-2 and TRBJ2-3, the full variable domain reads EAGVAQSPRYKIIEKRQSVAFWCNPISGHATLYWYQQILGQGPKLLIQFQNNGVVDDSQLPKDRFSAERLKGVDSTLKIQPAKLEDSAVYLCASSRTPGLAYSSDTQYFGPGTRLTVL.

In its sample, this clone was seen a few times. This rearrangement joins TRBV6-6 to TRBJ2-7; 8 bases map to TRBD2. V lost 7 bases to trimming and J lost 2 bases; unmatched junction nucleotides: 4. The CDR3 has 13 amino acids. From germline, CDR1 is MNHNY and CDR2 SVGAGI (reference sequence). This CDR3 is CASTRGETYEQYF. Here the CDR3 DNA reads TGTGCCAGCACGCGGGGGGAAACCTACGAGCAGTACTTC.

In nucleotides, the CDR3 is TGTGCCTGGAGACAACCCCCCACTGAAGCTTTCTTT. It encodes CAWRQPPTEAFF. The chain combines TRBV30 with TRBJ1-1; no clear D. The V end lost 3 bases, the J end lost 4 bases, and 9 bases lay between the germline ends. The length of the CDR3 is 12 residues. The germline CDR1 and CDR2 sequences are GTSNPN and SVGIG (reference sequence).

The rearrangement joins TRBV19 to TRBJ2-5, with a tentative D call TRBD2 (6 bases). CDR3 size: 13 residues. From germline, CDR1 is LNHDA and CDR2 SQIVND (reference sequence). V dropped 2 bases and J dropped 4 bases, with 8 bases sitting between them. The CDR3 DNA sequence: TGTGCCAGTAGTATAATGGGACTAGAGACCCAGTACTTC. Protein: CASSIMGLETQYF. Based on the CDR3 plus reference TRBV19 and TRBJ2-5, the full variable domain is DGGITQSPKYLFRKEGQNVTLSCEQNLNHDAMYWYRQDPGQGLRLIYYSQIVNDFQKGDIAEGYSVSREKKESFPLTVTSAQKNPTAFYLCASSIMGLETQYFGPGTRLLVL.

The rearrangement joins TRBV5-4 to TRBJ1-2; D is unclear. The CDR3 sequence is 14 residues long. From germline, CDR1 is SGHNT and CDR2 YYREEE (reference sequence). Trimming removed 0 bases at V and 7 bases at J, with 13 bases between. The CDR3 bases are TGTGCCAGCAGCTTGGATCCAGCTGCTATTGGCTACACCTTC. Its translation is CASSLDPAAIGYTF.

V and J are TRBV11-2 and TRBJ1-2, with 8 bases aligning to TRBD1. The V and J ends lost 6 bases and 8 bases, in that order; junction bases with no gene match: 14. This CDR3 has 15 residues. Germline V lookup: CDR1 SGHAT, CDR2 FQNNGV. CDR3 in DNA: TGTGCCAGCAGACCCACAGGGGGGGTAGTAGGCGGCTACACCTTC. It is translated as CASRPTGGVVGGYTF.

The rearrangement joins TRBV6-6 to TRBJ2-7; TRBD2 matches 10 bases. Looked up from germline, CDR1 is MNHNY and CDR2 is SVGAGI (reference sequence). The length of the CDR3 is 15 residues. J was trimmed by 0 bases and V by 6 bases; bases with no gene match: 5. The CDR3 protein is CASSPLAGSSYEQYF. In DNA form, the CDR3 reads TGTGCCAGCAGCCCACTAGCGGGGAGCTCCTACGAGCAGTACTTC.

In regard to this clone: The sample holds other DNA sequences that translate to the same CDR3. The genes are TRBV30 and TRBJ1-1; TRBD1 might be the D (5 bases). The germline V gene has CDR1 GTSNPN and CDR2 SVGIG (reference sequence). V was clipped by 2 bases and J by 4 bases, with 5 bases between them. The CDR3 sequence is 11 residues long. The CDR3 sequence: CAWSRGTEAFF. CDR3 coding DNA: TGTGCCTGGAGTAGGGGCACTGAAGCTTTCTTT.

The chain employs TRBV28 and TRBJ2-1, with 11 bases matching TRBD1. The V gene's germline CDR1 is MDHEN and CDR2 SYDVKM. V lost 7 bases to trimming and J lost 5 bases; unmatched junction nucleotides: 10. The CDR3 is 16 amino acids. CDR3 residues: CASIVTPGQGDNEQFF. CDR3 in DNA: TGTGCCAGCATCGTAACTCCGGGACAGGGGGACAATGAGCAGTTCTTC.